This T cell receptor (beta chain) comes out of a study of T cell repertoires in cytomegalovirus infection. The study, taken as a whole, reports: Summed frequency of shared TCR beta families picked out CMV carriers who also had the relevant HLA. Dominant in the ex vivo response were TCR beta clonotypes restricted by HLA-C and specific for CMV.

J lost 2 bases, V lost 2 bases, and 3 bases had no gene match. Germline assignment: CDR1 SGHTA and CDR2 FQGNSA. The CDR3 is 15 residues long. TCRdb re-called the reads through MiXCR, storing one row per CDR3 protein. The sample lists about 210,000 distinct CDR3 sequences; around 6.4% were seen once. This clonotype was observed many times. Its antigen is not identified. This TCR was sampled from a human donor in good health (CMV status not recorded). Some clones in this sample may be carry-over from other donors' samples. The J gene is TRBJ1-5, the V gene TRBV7-2, with 7 bases lining up with TRBD1. The specimen was PBMCs. CDR3 sequence reads: CASSLRGLGNQPQHF. DNA of the CDR3: TGTGCCAGCAGCTTAAGGGGGCTGGGCAATCAGCCCCAGCATTTT.